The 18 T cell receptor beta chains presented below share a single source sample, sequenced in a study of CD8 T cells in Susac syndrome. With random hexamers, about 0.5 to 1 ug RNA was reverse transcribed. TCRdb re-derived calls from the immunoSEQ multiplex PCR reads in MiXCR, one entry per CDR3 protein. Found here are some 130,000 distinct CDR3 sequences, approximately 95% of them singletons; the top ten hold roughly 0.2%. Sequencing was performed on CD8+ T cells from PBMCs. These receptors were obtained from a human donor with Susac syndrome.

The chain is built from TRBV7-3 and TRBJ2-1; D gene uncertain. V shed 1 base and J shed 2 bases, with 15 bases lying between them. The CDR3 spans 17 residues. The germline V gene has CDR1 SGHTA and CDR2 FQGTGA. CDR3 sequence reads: CASSLSSGSPPYNEQFF. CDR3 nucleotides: TGTGCCAGCAGCTTAAGTTCGGGCAGTCCGCCCTACAATGAGCAGTTCTTC.

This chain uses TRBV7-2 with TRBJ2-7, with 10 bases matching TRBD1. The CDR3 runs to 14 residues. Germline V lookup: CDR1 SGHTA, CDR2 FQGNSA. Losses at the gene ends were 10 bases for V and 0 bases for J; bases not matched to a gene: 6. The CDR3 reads CATPGTGVSYEQYF. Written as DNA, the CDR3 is TGTGCCACCCCAGGGACAGGGGTCTCCTACGAGCAGTACTTC.

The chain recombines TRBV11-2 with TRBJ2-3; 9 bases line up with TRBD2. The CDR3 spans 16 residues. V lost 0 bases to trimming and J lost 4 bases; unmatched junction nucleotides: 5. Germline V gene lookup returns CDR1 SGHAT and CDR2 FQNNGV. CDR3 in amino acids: CASSLDSGTSSDTQYF. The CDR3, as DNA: TGTGCCAGCAGCTTAGACTCCGGGACTAGCTCAGATACGCAGTATTTT.

This chain's CDR3 is CASATGFPNEQFF. The CDR3 nucleotides read TGTGCCAGCGCGACAGGGTTCCCCAATGAGCAGTTCTTC. V is TRBV6-5 and J is TRBJ2-1; 7 bases map to TRBD1. The V and J ends lost 8 bases and 6 bases, in that order; junction bases with no gene match: 7. CDR1 MNHEY and CDR2 SVGAGI come from the germline V gene. This CDR3 has 13 amino acids.

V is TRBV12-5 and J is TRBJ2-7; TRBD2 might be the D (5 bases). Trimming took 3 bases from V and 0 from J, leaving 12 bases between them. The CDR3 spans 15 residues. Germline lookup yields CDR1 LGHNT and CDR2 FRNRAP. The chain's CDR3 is CASGFKAGPSYEQYF. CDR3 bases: TGTGCTAGTGGTTTTAAGGCGGGTCCCTCCTACGAGCAGTACTTC.

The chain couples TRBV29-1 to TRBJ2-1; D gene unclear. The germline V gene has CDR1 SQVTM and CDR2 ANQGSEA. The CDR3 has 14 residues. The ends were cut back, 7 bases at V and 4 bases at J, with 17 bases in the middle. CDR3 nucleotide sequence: TGCAGCGCTAACAGCGAGACCTTATACAATGAGCAGTTCTTC. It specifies CSANSETLYNEQFF.

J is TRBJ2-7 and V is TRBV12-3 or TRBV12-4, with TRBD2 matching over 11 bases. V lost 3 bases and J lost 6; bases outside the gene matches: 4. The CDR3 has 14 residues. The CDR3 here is CASSLAGTSGEQYF. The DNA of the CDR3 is TGTGCCAGCAGTTTGGCGGGGACTAGCGGCGAGCAGTACTTC.

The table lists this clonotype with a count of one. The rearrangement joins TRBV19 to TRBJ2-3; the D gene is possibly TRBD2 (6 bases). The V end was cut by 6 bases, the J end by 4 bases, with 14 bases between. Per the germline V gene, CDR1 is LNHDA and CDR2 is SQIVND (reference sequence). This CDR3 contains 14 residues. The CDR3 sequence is CASRLGGAADTQYF. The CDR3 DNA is TGTGCCAGTAGATTGGGGGGAGCTGCAGATACGCAGTATTTT.

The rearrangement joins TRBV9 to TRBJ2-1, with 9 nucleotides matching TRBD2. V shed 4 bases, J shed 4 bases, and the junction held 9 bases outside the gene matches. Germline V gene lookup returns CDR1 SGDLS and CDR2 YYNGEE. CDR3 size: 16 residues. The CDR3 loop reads CASSPRPSGIYNEQFF. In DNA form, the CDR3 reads TGTGCCAGCAGCCCCAGGCCTAGCGGGATATACAATGAGCAGTTCTTC.

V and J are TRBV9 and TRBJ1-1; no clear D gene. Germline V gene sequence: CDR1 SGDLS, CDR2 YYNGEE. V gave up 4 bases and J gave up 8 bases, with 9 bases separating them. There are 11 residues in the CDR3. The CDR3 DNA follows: TGTGCCAGCAGCCCTGGGAGGGAAGCTTTCTTT. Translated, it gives CASSPGREAFF.

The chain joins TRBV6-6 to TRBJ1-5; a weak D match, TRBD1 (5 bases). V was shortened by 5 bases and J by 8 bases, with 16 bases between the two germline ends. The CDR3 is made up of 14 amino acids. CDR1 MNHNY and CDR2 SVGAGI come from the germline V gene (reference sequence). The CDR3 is CASSTRDGDEPQHF. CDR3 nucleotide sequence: TGTGCCAGCAGTACCCGGGACGGGGATGAGCCCCAGCATTTT.

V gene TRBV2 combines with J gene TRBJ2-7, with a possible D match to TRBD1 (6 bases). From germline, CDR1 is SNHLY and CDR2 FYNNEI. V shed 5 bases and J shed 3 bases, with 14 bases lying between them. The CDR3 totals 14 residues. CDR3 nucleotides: TGTGCCAGCAGTAAGGACAGTGCAAGCTACGAGCAGTACTTC. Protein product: CASSKDSASYEQYF.

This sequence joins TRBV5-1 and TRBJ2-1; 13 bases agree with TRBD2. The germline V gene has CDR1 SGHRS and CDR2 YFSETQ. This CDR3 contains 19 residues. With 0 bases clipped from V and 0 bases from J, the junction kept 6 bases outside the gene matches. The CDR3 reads CASSLGSTSGGSSYNEQFF. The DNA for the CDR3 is TGCGCCAGCAGCTTGGGGTCGACTAGCGGGGGGAGCTCCTACAATGAGCAGTTCTTC.

For the CDR3, the DNA is TGTGCCACCACTAACAGGGGCTCTGGGGCCAACGTCCTGACTTTC. Translation: CATTNRGSGANVLTF. This sequence joins TRBV27 and TRBJ2-6, with 7 bases lining up with TRBD1. Germline loops: CDR1 MNHEY, CDR2 SMNVEV (reference sequence). The CDR3 covers 15 residues. J was trimmed by 0 bases and V by 10 bases; bases with no gene match: 6. The complete variable domain, with remaining parts taken from reference TRBV27 and TRBJ2-6, reads EAQVTQNPRYLITVTGKKLTVTCSQNMNHEYMSWYRQDPGLGLRQIYYSMNVEVTDKGDVPEGYKVSRKEKRNFPLILESPSPNQTSLYFCATTNRGSGANVLTFGAGSRLTVL.

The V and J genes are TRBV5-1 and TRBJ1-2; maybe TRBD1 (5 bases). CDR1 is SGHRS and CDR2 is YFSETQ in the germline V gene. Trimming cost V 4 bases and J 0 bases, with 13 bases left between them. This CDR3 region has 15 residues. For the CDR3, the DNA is TGCGCCAGCAGCCGAACCGGGACTGCTAACTATGGCTACACCTTC. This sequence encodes CASSRTGTANYGYTF.

CDR3 sequence reads: CASISSKGSEQYF. The CDR3 DNA reads TGTGCCAGCATCTCTAGCAAGGGTTCCGAGCAGTACTTC. This chain connects TRBV7-9 to TRBJ2-7; TRBD2 is a possible D gene (5 bases). V lost 7 bases, J lost 6 bases, and 16 bases lay in between. Germline assignment: CDR1 SEHNR and CDR2 FQNEAQ (reference sequence). CDR3 length equals 13 residues.

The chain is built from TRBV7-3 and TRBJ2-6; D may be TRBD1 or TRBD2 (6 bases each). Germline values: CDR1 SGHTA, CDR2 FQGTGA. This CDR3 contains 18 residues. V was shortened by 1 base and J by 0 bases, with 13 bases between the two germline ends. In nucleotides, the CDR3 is TGTGCCAGCAGCTTAAATCGGGGGCTAACCTCTGGGGCCAACGTCCTGACTTTC. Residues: CASSLNRGLTSGANVLTF.

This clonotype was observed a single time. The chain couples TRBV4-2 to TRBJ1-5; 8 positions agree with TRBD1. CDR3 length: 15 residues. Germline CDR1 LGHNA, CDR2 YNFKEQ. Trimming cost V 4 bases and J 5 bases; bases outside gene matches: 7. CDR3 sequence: CASSPYRQGYQPQHF. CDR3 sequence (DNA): TGTGCCAGCAGCCCGTATCGACAGGGGTATCAGCCCCAGCATTTT.